Below, 15 T cell receptor beta chains from the same sample are listed, as sequenced in a study of blood T cell repertoires in COVID-19. Using immunoSEQ multiplex PCR, the repertoire was profiled, and TCRdb retains in-frame clones only, with some absent. Here the sample spans around 470,000 clones, 80% to 95% being singletons. The source material was PBMCs or T cells enriched from blood (not recorded which). These receptors originate from a man between 18 and 29 years old who had recovered from COVID-19.

The rearrangement joins TRBV11-2 to TRBJ2-7; D is perhaps TRBD1 (5 bases). The V end lost 4 bases, the J end lost 0 bases, and 13 bases lay between the germline ends. The V gene's germline CDR1 is SGHAT and CDR2 FQNNGV. The CDR3 runs to 15 residues. CDR3 in amino acids: CASSWGSSYSYEQYF. Here the CDR3 DNA reads TGTGCCAGCAGCTGGGGCAGCTCGTACTCCTACGAGCAGTACTTC.

The V call is TRBV19, the J call TRBJ1-1; 10 positions match TRBD1. CDR3 size: 15 residues. The trim removed 4 bases at V and 1 base at J, leaving 3 bases unmatched. CDR1 LNHDA and CDR2 SQIVND come from the germline V gene (reference sequence). The CDR3 reads CASSTRTGGNTEAFF. The CDR3 DNA follows: TGTGCCAGTAGTACAAGGACAGGGGGGAACACTGAAGCTTTCTTT.

The chain has TRBV5-6 and TRBJ2-7, with a possible D match to TRBD2 (6 bases). The germline V gene has CDR1 SGHDT and CDR2 YYEEEE. The CDR3 runs to 16 residues. The ends were cut back, 4 bases at V and 5 bases at J, with 22 bases in the middle. CDR3 loop: CASSLSWDSRVHEQYF. CDR3 nucleotides: TGTGCCAGCAGCCTTTCTTGGGACTCGAGGGTCCACGAGCAGTACTTC.

This clone was seen at least ten times. The V and J genes are TRBV5-1 and TRBJ1-6; D perhaps matches TRBD1 (5 bases). Germline V gene data show CDR1 as SGHRS and CDR2 as YFSETQ. This CDR3 is built from 14 residues. Trimming removed 0 bases at V and 4 bases at J, with 5 bases between. Written as DNA, the CDR3 is TGCGCCAGCAGCTTGGCAGGGTATAATTCACCCCTCCACTTT. Its protein is CASSLAGYNSPLHF.

With regard to this clone: The sample contains more than one DNA sequence encoding this CDR3. This chain connects TRBV2 to TRBJ2-3, with D uncertain. The CDR3 spans 13 residues. The V and J ends lost 4 bases and 2 bases respectively, with 7 bases between them. Germline V CDR1 and CDR2: SNHLY, FYNNEI. CDR3 DNA: TGTGCCAGCAGTGTCCTTCTCACAGATACGCAGTATTTT. Its translation: CASSVLLTDTQYF.

The V call is TRBV5-1, the J call TRBJ1-1; maybe TRBD1 (6 bases). Trimming cost V 6 bases and J 3 bases, with 18 bases left between them. The CDR3 runs 15 residues. Germline CDR1 and CDR2: SGHRS and YFSETQ. The CDR3 region has the DNA TGCGCCAGCACTCTTGGTGACAGGCGGGACACTGAAGCTTTCTTT. This codes for CASTLGDRRDTEAFF. The full variable domain, rest sourced from reference TRBV5-1 and TRBJ1-1, is KAGVTQTPRYLIKTRGQQVTLSCSPISGHRSVSWYQQTPGQGLQFLFEYFSETQRNKGNFPGRFSGRQFSNSRSEMNVSTLELGDSALYLCASTLGDRRDTEAFFGQGTRLTVV.

The chain combines TRBV19 with TRBJ1-5; no firm D call. Germline assignment: CDR1 LNHDA and CDR2 SQIVND (reference sequence). The CDR3 runs 14 residues. V shed 6 bases and J shed 4 bases, with 13 bases lying between them. The DNA of the CDR3 is TGTGCCAGTAGCCTAGCGAACGGGAATCAGCCCCAGCATTTT. Protein sequence: CASSLANGNQPQHF. The full variable domain, completed using reference TRBV19 and TRBJ1-5, is DGGITQSPKYLFRKEGQNVTLSCEQNLNHDAMYWYRQDPGQGLRLIYYSQIVNDFQKGDIAEGYSVSREKKESFPLTVTSAQKNPTAFYLCASSLANGNQPQHFGDGTRLSIL.

This chain links TRBV7-9 with TRBJ2-1, with TRBD2 identical over 10 bases. The CDR3 has 16 residues. In germline, CDR1 is SEHNR, CDR2 FQNEAQ (reference sequence). V gave up 5 bases and J gave up 2 bases; unmatched junction bases: 6. This chain's CDR3 is CASSKQSGRAYNEQFF. CDR3 nucleotide sequence: TGTGCCAGCAGCAAACAAAGCGGGAGGGCCTACAATGAGCAGTTCTTC.

The chain employs TRBV5-1 and TRBJ2-1; 7 bases match TRBD2. The trim removed 2 bases at V and 6 bases at J, leaving 8 bases unmatched. Germline V CDR1 and CDR2: SGHRS, YFSETQ. The CDR3 sequence is 15 residues long. The CDR3 DNA reads as TGCGCCAGCAGCTTAACGGGAGGTTTGAGCAATGAGCAGTTCTTC. It specifies CASSLTGGLSNEQFF.

The chain employs TRBV6-5 and TRBJ1-3, with 11 bases matching TRBD1. Looked up from germline, CDR1 is MNHEY and CDR2 is SVGAGI. The CDR3 spans 14 residues. The ends lost 2 bases at V and 9 bases at J; junction bases unmatched: 3. DNA for the CDR3: TGTGCCAGCAGTTACGGGGACAGGGGGTCCACCATATATTTT. Its translation is CASSYGDRGSTIYF.

This chain connects TRBV11-2 to TRBJ2-7; 9 bases agree with TRBD2. Germline trimming cut 3 bases from V and 13 bases from J; bases unmatched to any gene: 7. This CDR3 has 12 amino acids. Germline CDR1 reads SGHAT; CDR2 reads FQNNGV. DNA for the CDR3: TGTGCCAGCAGCTTGACCAGCGGGGGGCGATACTTC. Residues: CASSLTSGGRYF. Combining the CDR3 with reference TRBV11-2 and TRBJ2-7 gives the whole variable domain EAGVAQSPRYKIIEKRQSVAFWCNPISGHATLYWYQQILGQGPKLLIQFQNNGVVDDSQLPKDRFSAERLKGVDSTLKIQPAKLEDSAVYLCASSLTSGGRYFGPGTRLTVT.

The J gene is TRBJ2-3, the V gene TRBV11-3; TRBD2 aligns across 8 bases. This CDR3 is built from 18 residues. V lost 5 bases, J lost 0 bases, and 13 bases stayed unmatched. CDR1 is SGHNT and CDR2 is YENEEA in the germline V gene. The CDR3 nucleotides read TGTGCCAGCAGCCACCCCAGCGGGAGTGACCGGAGCACAGATACGCAGTATTTT. Translation: CASSHPSGSDRSTDTQYF. The full variable domain, completed using reference TRBV11-3 and TRBJ2-3, is EAGVVQSPRYKIIEKKQPVAFWCNPISGHNTLYWYLQNLGQGPELLIRYENEEAVDDSQLPKDRFSAERLKGVDSTLKIQPAELGDSAVYLCASSHPSGSDRSTDTQYFGPGTRLTVL.

This chain connects TRBV6-5 to TRBJ2-7; D is possibly TRBD2 (6 bases). The germline gives CDR1 MNHEY, CDR2 SVGAGI. V was pared by 6 bases and J by 6 bases, with 18 bases between. The CDR3 has 14 amino acids. CDR3 sequence reads: CASSPWPGGSEQYF. DNA for the CDR3: TGTGCCAGCAGCCCCTGGCCCGGAGGGTCCGAGCAGTACTTC.

The V and J genes are TRBV7-9 and TRBJ1-3; D not resolved. This CDR3 contains 13 residues. V was shortened by 3 bases and J by 1 base, with 4 bases between the two germline ends. Germline CDR1 and CDR2: SEHNR and FQNEAQ (reference sequence). DNA for the CDR3: TGTGCCAGCAGCTTCAGGTCTGGAAACACCATATATTTT. Translating gives CASSFRSGNTIYF. The whole variable domain, remainder taken from reference TRBV7-9 and TRBJ1-3, is DTGVSQNPRHKITKRGQNVTFRCDPISEHNRLYWYRQTLGQGPEFLTYFQNEAQLEKSRLLSDRFSAERPKGSFSTLEIQRTEQGDSAMYLCASSFRSGNTIYFGEGSWLTVV.

The chain uses TRBV4-1 and TRBJ2-2, with 7 bases aligning to TRBD1. Trimming at V came to 5 bases and at J to 0 bases, leaving 3 bases not matched to a gene. The CDR3 spans 15 residues. The germline V gene has CDR1 MGHRA and CDR2 YSYEKL. The CDR3 nucleotides read TGCGCCAGCAGCGCAACAGGGGCGAACACCGGGGAGCTGTTTTTT. Its translation is CASSATGANTGELFF.